These T cell receptor beta chains were read from a single sample in a study of cytomegalovirus exposure and HLA in healthy donors. TCRdb's table, derived via immunoSEQ multiplex PCR, lists solely in-frame clones and lacks some. The data show some 110,000 clones, and the top ten clones hold around 3.5%. What was sequenced was PBMCs. These TCRs come from a man under 40 in good health and CMV-seronegative. Both conserved end residues are part of each CDR3. A D gene is named only where the DNA matches it firmly.

d_call j_call v_call cdr3_nt cdr3_aa
TRBD1 TRBJ1-2 TRBV6-6 TGTGCCAGCAGTTACGGGGACAGCCTTTTCTATGGCTACACCTTC CASSYGDSLFYGYTF
. TRBJ1-1 TRBV6-5 TGTGCCAGCAGTTACTCCATCCCCAGTTTGAACACTGAAGCTTTCTTT CASSYSIPSLNTEAFF
. TRBJ2-7 TRBV5-4 TGTGCCAGCAGCCTCCTGACAGGATCCCTCAACTCCGAGCAGTACTTC CASSLLTGSLNSEQYF
. TRBJ2-7 TRBV7-2 TGTGCCAGCAGCTTAGTTTGGATGGGGCAGGGGCCATACGAGCAGTACTTC CASSLVWMGQGPYEQYF
TRBD1 TRBJ1-2 TRBV29-1 TGCAGCGTTGTCGAAGGGGGCGCTGGCTACACCTTC CSVVEGGAGYTF
. TRBJ1-4 TRBV5-1 TGCGCCAGCAGCTTGACAGAGGGTACTAATGAAAAACTGTTTTTT CASSLTEGTNEKLFF
TRBD1 TRBJ2-3 TRBV5-4 TGTGCCAGCAGCCCAGACAGGGCCACGCAGTATTTT CASSPDRATQYF
. TRBJ2-1 TRBV5-4 TGTGCCAGCCGGAGGGGCCCCGACAATGAGCAGTTCTTC CASRRGPDNEQFF
. TRBJ2-1 TRBV7-6 TGTGCCAGCAGCTTAGATGAGACAGTAGCCTACAATGAGCAGTTCTTC CASSLDETVAYNEQFF
. TRBJ1-5 TRBV6-6 TGTGCCAGCAGTTACGATCAACGACAGGAGCCCCAGCATTTT CASSYDQRQEPQHF
. TRBJ1-3 TRBV5-4 TGTGCCAGCAGCTTGGCAGGGGTACTTAGCTCTGGAAACACCATATATTTT CASSLAGVLSSGNTIYF
. TRBJ1-5 TRBV30 TGTGCCTGTACCACCGGGACATGGGATGGGCCCCAGCATTTT CACTTGTWDGPQHF
TRBD1 TRBJ1-2 TRBV7-2 TGTGCCAGCAGCGCGCCGGGACAGGGGTGGGATGGCTACACCTTC CASSAPGQGWDGYTF
TRBD1 TRBJ1-1 TRBV9 TGTGCCAGCAGCGTAAGGGACAGGGCGGACACTGAAGCTTTCTTT CASSVRDRADTEAFF
. TRBJ1-2 TRBV5-6 TGTGCCAGCAGCTTGCGGTTCCTCCGCTACACCTTC CASSLRFLRYTF
. TRBJ1-1 TRBV19 TGTGCCAGTAGTATAGGTACAGTCGGTAGCACTGAAGCTTTCTTT CASSIGTVGSTEAFF
. TRBJ1-5 TRBV6-5 TGTGCCAGCAGTCCTGGGGGCAGAAATCAGCCCCAGCATTTT CASSPGGRNQPQHF
. TRBJ2-6 TRBV7-3 TGTGCCAGCAGCCAAGGGGGCTCTGGGGCCAACGTCCTGACTTTC CASSQGGSGANVLTF
. TRBJ1-4 TRBV11-1 TGTGCCAGCAGCCTCCAGAATAATGAAAAACTGTTTTTT CASSLQNNEKLFF
. TRBJ1-5 TRBV18 TGTGCCAGCTCACCGGCTCTAGGCAATCAGCCCCAGCATTTT CASSPALGNQPQHF
TRBD2 TRBJ2-1 TRBV12-5 TGTGCTGGAAGGCCCCGAGGACTAGCGCCAGAGGATGAGCAGTTCTTC CAGRPRGLAPEDEQFF
TRBD1 TRBJ2-3 TRBV27 TGTGCCAGCCGATTCAGGACAGGGGCCGATACGCAGTATTTT CASRFRTGADTQYF
. TRBJ1-1 TRBV7-2 TGTGCCAGCAGCGTCAGGGCCCTCGGAACTGAAGCTTTCTTT CASSVRALGTEAFF
. TRBJ2-7 TRBV7-6 TGTGCCAGCAGCAGCGACGGATACGAGCAGTACTTC CASSSDGYEQYF